Listed here are 11 T cell receptor beta chains from one sample, sequenced in a study of healthy donors' naive CD4 and CD8 T cells. A linear amplification protocol produced the TCR libraries from 450 to 500 ng of total RNA. TCRdb reanalysed the reads using MiXCR and keeps one entry per CDR3 protein. The table includes approximately 180,000 distinct CDR3 sequences, around 80% detected once. The source material was naive CD4+ and CD8+ T cells sorted from blood, pooled from several donors. The receptor set was obtained from a pool of human donors in good health; the sample pools cells from several healthy donors.

Only one count was recorded for this clonotype. The chain carries TRBV29-1 and TRBJ2-2; D is undetermined. The ends were cut back, 6 bases at V and 4 bases at J, with 9 bases in the middle. Germline CDR1 SQVTM, CDR2 ANQGSEA. There are 12 residues in the CDR3. DNA of the CDR3: TGCAGCGTCCATAGATCCACCGGGGAGCTGTTTTTT. Translated: CSVHRSTGELFF.

This clonotype was found a few times. The chain uses TRBV6-5 and TRBJ1-2, with a possible D match to TRBD1 (6 bases). Trimming left V 4 bases short and J 7 bases short, with 13 bases between. Looked up from germline, CDR1 is MNHEY and CDR2 is SVGAGI. This CDR3 has 13 residues. This chain's CDR3 is CASSFDRSSGYTF. CDR3 nucleotide sequence: TGTGCCAGCAGTTTTGACAGGTCTAGTGGCTACACCTTC.

V usage is TRBV30 and J usage is TRBJ1-1; D is unresolved. Germline lookup yields CDR1 GTSNPN and CDR2 SVGIG (reference sequence). Trimming left V 1 base short and J 0 bases short, with 15 bases between. The CDR3 loop spans 16 amino acids. CDR3 nucleotides: TGTGCCTGGAGTGAGCCAGGAGCTACAATGAACACTGAAGCTTTCTTT. This gives the protein CAWSEPGATMNTEAFF.

This clonotype came up a few times. The chain's CDR3 is CSAPDSYGYTF. CDR3 nucleotide sequence: TGCAGCGCCCCGGATTCCTATGGCTACACCTTC. The gene calls are TRBV29-1 and TRBJ1-2; no firm D call. The germline CDR1 and CDR2 sequences are SQVTM and ANQGSEA. V was cut by 7 bases and J by 4 bases, with 10 bases left in between. The length of the CDR3 is 11 residues.

CDR3 DNA: TGTGCCAGTAGTAACCAGGGGGCAGCGAACATTCAGTACTTC. Amino acids: CASSNQGAANIQYF. The chain combines TRBV19 with TRBJ2-4; TRBD1 aligns across 8 bases. The germline V gene encodes CDR1 LNHDA and CDR2 SQIVND (reference sequence). V gave up 4 bases and J gave up 7 bases; unmatched junction bases: 6. CDR3 size: 14 residues.

The CDR3 DNA sequence: TGTGCCAGCAGTTACCACGGGACAGAAGAAGCTTTCTTT. Its translation: CASSYHGTEEAFF. This chain links TRBV6-5 with TRBJ1-1; 7 nucleotides align to TRBD1. The CDR3 spans 13 residues. The ends lost 2 bases at V and 8 bases at J; junction bases unmatched: 5. Germline V gives CDR1 MNHEY, CDR2 SVGAGI.

The V call is TRBV6-5, the J call TRBJ1-1, with D possibly matching TRBD1 (6 bases). Between the trimmed V and J ends, which lost 4 bases and 8 bases, there was a span of 17 bases. Looked up from germline, CDR1 is MNHEY and CDR2 is SVGAGI. This CDR3 region has 14 residues. The CDR3 bases are TGTGCCAGCAGTTCCATAGGGCAGGGGTTCGAAGCTTTCTTT. Translation gives CASSSIGQGFEAFF.

The gene calls are TRBV12-3 or TRBV12-4 and TRBJ1-5; perhaps TRBD1 as D (6 bases). Trimming shortened V by 4 bases and J by 5 bases, and 12 bases separated the two germline ends. The CDR3 runs to 14 residues. The DNA of the CDR3 is TGTGCCAGCAGTTACACAGGGCTCGATCAGCCCCAGCATTTT. Its translation is CASSYTGLDQPQHF.

This CDR3 reads CSVGDRRWEQYF. The DNA of the CDR3 is TGCAGCGTAGGGGACAGGCGTTGGGAGCAGTACTTC. The rearrangement uses TRBV29-1 and TRBJ2-7; 8 positions agree with TRBD1. The CDR3 length is 12 residues. V gave up 6 bases and J gave up 7 bases; unmatched junction bases: 8. The germline CDR1 and CDR2 sequences are SQVTM and ANQGSEA.

This chain joins TRBV6-5 and TRBJ2-1, with 10 bases matching TRBD2. CDR1 is MNHEY, CDR2 SVGAGI, per germline. V was pared by 5 bases and J by 6 bases, with 4 bases of the junction left unmatched. The CDR3 is made up of 14 amino acids. Written as DNA, the CDR3 is TGTGCCAGCAGTCTAGCGGGGGAGAGCAATGAGCAGTTCTTC. Translated, it gives CASSLAGESNEQFF.

V gene TRBV19 combines with J gene TRBJ1-6; 7 bases map to TRBD1. The V gene's germline CDR1 is LNHDA and CDR2 SQIVND (reference sequence). V was clipped by 4 bases and J by 7 bases; unmatched bases: 4. The CDR3 spans 14 residues. DNA for the CDR3: TGTGCCAGTAGTACCCCGACAGGGAATTCACCCCTCCACTTT. Its protein is CASSTPTGNSPLHF.